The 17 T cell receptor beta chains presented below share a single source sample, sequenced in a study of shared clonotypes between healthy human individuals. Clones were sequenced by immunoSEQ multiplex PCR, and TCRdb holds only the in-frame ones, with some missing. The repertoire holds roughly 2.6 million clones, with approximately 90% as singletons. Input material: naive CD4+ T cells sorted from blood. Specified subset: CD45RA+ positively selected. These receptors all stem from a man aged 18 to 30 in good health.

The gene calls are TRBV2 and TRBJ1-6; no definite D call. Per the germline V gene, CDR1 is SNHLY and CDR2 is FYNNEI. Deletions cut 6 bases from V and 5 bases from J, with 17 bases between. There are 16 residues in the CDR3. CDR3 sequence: CASRRTRFQDNSPLHF. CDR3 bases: TGTGCCAGCAGGAGAACAAGATTTCAGGATAATTCACCCCTCCACTTT. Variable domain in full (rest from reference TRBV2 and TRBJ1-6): EPEVTQTPSHQVTQMGQEVILRCVPISNHLYFYWYRQILGQKVEFLVSFYNNEISEKSEIFDDQFSVERPDGSNFTLKIRSTKLEDSAMYFCASRRTRFQDNSPLHFGNGTRLTVT.

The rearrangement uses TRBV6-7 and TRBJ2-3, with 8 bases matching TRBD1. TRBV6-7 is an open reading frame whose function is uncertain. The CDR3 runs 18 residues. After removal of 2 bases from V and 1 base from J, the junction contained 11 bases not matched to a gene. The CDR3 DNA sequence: TGTGCCAGCAGTTACGGGAATGACAGGGGAATAGGCACAGATACGCAGTATTTT. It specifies CASSYGNDRGIGTDTQYF.

Written as DNA, the CDR3 is TGCGCCAGCAGCTTAAGGGGCCAAGATACGCAGTATTTT. Translation gives CASSLRGQDTQYF. The chain links TRBV5-1 to TRBJ2-3; possible D gene TRBD1, 5 bases. V lost 2 bases to trimming and J lost 5 bases, with 9 bases between them. The CDR3 sequence is 13 residues long. Looked up from germline, CDR1 is SGHRS and CDR2 is YFSETQ.

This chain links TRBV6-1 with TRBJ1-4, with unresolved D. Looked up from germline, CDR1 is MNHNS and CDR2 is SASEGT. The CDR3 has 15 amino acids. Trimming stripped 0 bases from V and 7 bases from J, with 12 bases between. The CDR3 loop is CASSEARPWGEKLFF. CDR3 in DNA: TGTGCCAGCAGTGAAGCGAGACCCTGGGGTGAAAAACTGTTTTTT.

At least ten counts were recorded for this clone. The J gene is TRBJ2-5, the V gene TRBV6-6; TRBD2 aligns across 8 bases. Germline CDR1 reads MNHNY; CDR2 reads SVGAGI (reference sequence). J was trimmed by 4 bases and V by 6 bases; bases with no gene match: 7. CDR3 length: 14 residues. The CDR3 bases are TGTGCCAGCAGCCCCCGGGGGGGCGCAGAGACCCAGTACTTC. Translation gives CASSPRGGAETQYF.

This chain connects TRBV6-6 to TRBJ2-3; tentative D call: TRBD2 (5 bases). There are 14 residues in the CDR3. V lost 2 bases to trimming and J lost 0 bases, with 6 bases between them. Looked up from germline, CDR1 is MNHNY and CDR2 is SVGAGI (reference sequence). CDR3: CASSYVASTDTQYF. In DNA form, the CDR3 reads TGTGCCAGCAGTTACGTAGCGAGCACAGATACGCAGTATTTT.

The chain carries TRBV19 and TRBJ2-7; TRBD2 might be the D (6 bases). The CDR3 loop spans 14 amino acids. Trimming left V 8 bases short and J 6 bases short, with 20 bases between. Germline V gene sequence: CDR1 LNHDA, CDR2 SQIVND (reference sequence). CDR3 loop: CASGGWQGIGEQYF. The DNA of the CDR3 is TGTGCCAGTGGGGGGTGGCAGGGTATCGGCGAGCAGTACTTC. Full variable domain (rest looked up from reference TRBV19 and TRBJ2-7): DGGITQSPKYLFRKEGQNVTLSCEQNLNHDAMYWYRQDPGQGLRLIYYSQIVNDFQKGDIAEGYSVSREKKESFPLTVTSAQKNPTAFYLCASGGWQGIGEQYFGPGTRLTVT.

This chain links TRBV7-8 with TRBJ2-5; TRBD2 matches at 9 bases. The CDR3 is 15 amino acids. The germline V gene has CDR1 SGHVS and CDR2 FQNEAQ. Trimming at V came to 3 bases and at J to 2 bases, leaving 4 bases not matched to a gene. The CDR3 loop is CASSFVAGGQETQYF. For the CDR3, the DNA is TGTGCCAGCAGCTTTGTTGCGGGGGGGCAAGAGACCCAGTACTTC.

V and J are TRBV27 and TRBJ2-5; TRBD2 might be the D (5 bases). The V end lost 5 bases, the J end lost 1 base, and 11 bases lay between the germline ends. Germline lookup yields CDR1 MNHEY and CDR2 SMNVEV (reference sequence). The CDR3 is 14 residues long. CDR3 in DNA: TGTGCCAGCAGTCGGGGTTATGCCCAAGAGACCCAGTACTTC. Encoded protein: CASSRGYAQETQYF.

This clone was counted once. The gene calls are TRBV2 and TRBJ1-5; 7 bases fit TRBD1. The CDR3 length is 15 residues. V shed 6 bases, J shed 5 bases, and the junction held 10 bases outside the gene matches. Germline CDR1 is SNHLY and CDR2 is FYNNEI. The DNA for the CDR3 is TGTGCCAGCAGCATCTTGAGGGGGCACGATCAGCCCCAGCATTTT. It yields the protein CASSILRGHDQPQHF.

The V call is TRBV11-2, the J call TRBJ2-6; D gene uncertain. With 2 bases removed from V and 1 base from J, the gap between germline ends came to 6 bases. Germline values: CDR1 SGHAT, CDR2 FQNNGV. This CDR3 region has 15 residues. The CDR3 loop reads CASSLWGSGANVLTF. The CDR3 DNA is TGTGCCAGCAGCTTATGGGGATCTGGGGCCAACGTCCTGACTTTC.

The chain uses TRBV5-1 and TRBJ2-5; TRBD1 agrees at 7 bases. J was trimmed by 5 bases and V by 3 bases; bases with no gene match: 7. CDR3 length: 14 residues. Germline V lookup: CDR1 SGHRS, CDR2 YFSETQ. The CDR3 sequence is CASSSQQGRETQYF. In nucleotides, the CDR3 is TGCGCCAGCAGCTCCCAACAGGGGCGGGAGACCCAGTACTTC.

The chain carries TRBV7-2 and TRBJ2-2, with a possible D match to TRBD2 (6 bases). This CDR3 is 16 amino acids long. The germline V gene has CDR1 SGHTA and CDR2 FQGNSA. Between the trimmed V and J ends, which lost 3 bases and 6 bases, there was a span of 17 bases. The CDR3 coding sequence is TGTGCCAGCAGCTTGACCGGGACGCGCGGGGCCGGGGAGCTGTTTTTT. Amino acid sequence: CASSLTGTRGAGELFF.

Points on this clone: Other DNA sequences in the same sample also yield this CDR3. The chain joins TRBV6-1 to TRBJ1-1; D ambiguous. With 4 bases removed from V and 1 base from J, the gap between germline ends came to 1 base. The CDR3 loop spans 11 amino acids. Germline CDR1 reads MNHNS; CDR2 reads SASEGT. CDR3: CASSGNTEAFF. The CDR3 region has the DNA TGTGCCAGCAGTGGGAACACTGAAGCTTTCTTT.

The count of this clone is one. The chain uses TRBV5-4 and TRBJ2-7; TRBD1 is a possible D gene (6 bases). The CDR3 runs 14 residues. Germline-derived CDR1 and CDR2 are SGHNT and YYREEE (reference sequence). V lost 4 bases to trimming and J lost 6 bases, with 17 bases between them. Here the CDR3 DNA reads TGTGCCAGCAGCAAACATTCACAGGGTGCCGAGCAGTACTTC. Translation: CASSKHSQGAEQYF.

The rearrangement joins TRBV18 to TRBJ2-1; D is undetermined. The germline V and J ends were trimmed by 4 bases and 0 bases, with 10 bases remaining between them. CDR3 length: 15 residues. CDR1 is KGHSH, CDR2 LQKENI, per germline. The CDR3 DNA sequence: TGTGCCAGCTCACTCGGCGTACACTCCTACAATGAGCAGTTCTTC. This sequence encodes CASSLGVHSYNEQFF.

CDR3 sequence reads: CASSVASGGATDTQYF. For the CDR3, the DNA is TGTGCCAGCAGCGTAGCCAGCGGGGGGGCTACAGATACGCAGTATTTT. The chain joins TRBV9 to TRBJ2-3; 10 nucleotides agree with TRBD2. There are 16 residues in the CDR3. Germline CDR1 is SGDLS and CDR2 is YYNGEE. The V and J ends lost 0 bases and 3 bases, in that order; junction bases with no gene match: 4.